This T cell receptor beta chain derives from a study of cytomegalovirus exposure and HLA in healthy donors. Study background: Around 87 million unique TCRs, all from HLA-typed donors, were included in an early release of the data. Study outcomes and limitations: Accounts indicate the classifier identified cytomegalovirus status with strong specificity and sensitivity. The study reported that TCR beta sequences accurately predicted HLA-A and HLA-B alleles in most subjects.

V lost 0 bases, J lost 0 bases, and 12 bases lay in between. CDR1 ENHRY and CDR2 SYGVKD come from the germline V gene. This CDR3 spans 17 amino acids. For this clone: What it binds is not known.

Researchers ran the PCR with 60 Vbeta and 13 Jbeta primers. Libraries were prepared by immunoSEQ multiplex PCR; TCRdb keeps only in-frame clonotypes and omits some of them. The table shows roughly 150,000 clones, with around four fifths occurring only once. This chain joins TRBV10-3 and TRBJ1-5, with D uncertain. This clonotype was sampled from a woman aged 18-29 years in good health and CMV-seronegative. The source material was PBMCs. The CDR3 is CAISESQVDYSNQPQHF. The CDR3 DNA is TGTGCCATCAGTGAGTCTCAGGTGGACTATAGCAATCAGCCCCAGCATTTT.